One sample yielded the 20 T cell receptor beta chains listed below, sequenced in a study of CD8 T cells in Susac syndrome. cDNA came from about 0.46 to 1 ug RNA primed by random hexamers. TCRdb re-called the immunoSEQ multiplex PCR reads with MiXCR, one entry per CDR3 protein. The sample includes over 140,000 distinct CDR3 sequences, 95% seen only once; the top ten take roughly 0.14%. Specimen: CD4+ T cells from PBMCs. These receptors came from a human donor with Susac syndrome.

This clonotype occurred once. The chain recombines TRBV28 with TRBJ2-4; TRBD2 is a possible D gene (7 bases). The CDR3 loop spans 17 amino acids. From germline, CDR1 is MDHEN and CDR2 SYDVKM. V shed 5 bases and J shed 0 bases, with 17 bases lying between them. In nucleotides, the CDR3 is TGTGCCAGCAGTCCCCTGGGGGGGGCGGAAGCCAAAAACATTCAGTACTTC. This translates into CASSPLGGAEAKNIQYF.

The CDR3 loop is CASSLTHEKLFF. The CDR3 DNA reads as TGTGCCAGCAGTTTAACACATGAAAAACTGTTTTTT. V is TRBV2 and J is TRBJ1-4; D is uncertain. V dropped 5 bases and J dropped 6 bases, with 7 bases sitting between them. Germline assignment: CDR1 SNHLY and CDR2 FYNNEI. The CDR3 runs to 12 residues.

The chain couples TRBV7-9 to TRBJ2-7; 7 nucleotides line up with TRBD2. CDR1 and CDR2 (germline): SEHNR, FQNEAQ (reference sequence). J lost 5 bases, V lost 1 base, and 5 bases had no gene match. The CDR3 is 14 residues long. The CDR3 region has the DNA TGTGCCAGCAGCTTAGAGGGACTATCGGACGAGCAGTACTTC. Translating gives CASSLEGLSDEQYF.

The chain is built from TRBV6-6 and TRBJ2-3; D is possibly TRBD2 (6 bases). Trimming took 3 bases from V and 2 from J, leaving 15 bases between them. The CDR3 is 16 residues long. CDR1 is MNHNY and CDR2 is SVGAGI in the germline V gene (reference sequence). This chain's CDR3 is CASSYAGGKDTDTQYF. The CDR3 DNA sequence: TGTGCCAGCAGTTATGCAGGAGGGAAGGACACAGATACGCAGTATTTT.

The chain has TRBV29-1 and TRBJ1-2, with D perhaps matching TRBD1 (6 bases). The CDR3 spans 15 residues. V lost 1 base to trimming and J lost 3 bases, with 15 bases between them. CDR1 SQVTM and CDR2 ANQGSEA come from the germline V gene. In nucleotides, the CDR3 is TGCAGCGTTGAAGCCCAGGGGCCCAGGGACTATGGCTACACCTTC. The encoded protein is CSVEAQGPRDYGYTF.

The chain has TRBV15 and TRBJ2-1; D is perhaps TRBD1 or TRBD2 (6 bases each). Germline-derived CDR1 and CDR2 are LNHNV and YYDKDF (reference sequence). This CDR3 is built from 16 residues. Between the trimmed V and J ends, which lost 0 bases and 9 bases, there was a span of 18 bases. The CDR3 protein is CATSRDVRIKGGEQFF. CDR3 in DNA: TGTGCCACCAGCAGAGATGTTCGGATAAAGGGGGGTGAGCAGTTCTTC.

The chain joins TRBV4-1 to TRBJ2-3, with D unresolved. The CDR3 loop spans 15 amino acids. Trimming took off 9 bases at V and 1 base at J, with 17 bases between the two ends. Germline V gene sequence: CDR1 MGHRA, CDR2 YSYEKL. Here the CDR3 DNA reads TGCGCCAGTAAATCGTCTAGGTTGGGCACAGATACGCAGTATTTT. Translating gives CASKSSRLGTDTQYF.

CDR3 nucleotide sequence: TGTGCCAGCAGTTTAATTCTAGGACAGGAAGGGGGAGCTTTCTTT. Translating it yields CASSLILGQEGGAFF. This chain connects TRBV12-3 or TRBV12-4 to TRBJ1-1; 7 bases match TRBD1. J gave up 10 bases and V 2 bases, and 13 bases lay outside the gene matches. CDR3 size: 15 residues.

V and J are TRBV15 and TRBJ2-4; TRBD2 might be the D (6 bases). From germline, CDR1 is LNHNV and CDR2 YYDKDF (reference sequence). V shed 0 bases and J shed 5 bases, with 11 bases lying between them. This CDR3 comprises 15 residues. The CDR3 reads CATSRDFAGQNIQYF. The CDR3 nucleotides are TGTGCCACCAGCAGAGATTTTGCGGGGCAAAACATTCAGTACTTC.

The chain carries TRBV7-9 and TRBJ2-2; 10 bases agree with TRBD1. Germline CDR1 reads SEHNR; CDR2 reads FQNEAQ (reference sequence). The CDR3 runs 17 residues. J was trimmed by 2 bases and V by 5 bases; bases with no gene match: 8. The CDR3 DNA reads TGTGCCAGCAGCCTTCCTGACAGGGGGCCTAACACCGGGGAGCTGTTTTTT. Encoded protein: CASSLPDRGPNTGELFF.

J is TRBJ1-5 and V is TRBV2; no firm D call. This CDR3 is built from 15 residues. Germline values: CDR1 SNHLY, CDR2 FYNNEI. Trimming shortened V by 2 bases and J by 1 base, and 9 bases separated the two germline ends. The CDR3 loop is CASSERMRSNQPQHF. CDR3 DNA sequence: TGTGCCAGCAGTGAAAGGATGCGAAGCAATCAGCCCCAGCATTTT.

The chain employs TRBV20-1 and TRBJ2-1; TRBD2 agrees at 9 bases. Germline trimming cut 0 bases from V and 4 bases from J; bases unmatched to any gene: 7. Per the germline V gene, CDR1 is DFQATT and CDR2 is SNEGSKA (reference sequence). The CDR3 has 16 residues. The CDR3 DNA is TGCAGTGCTAGAGATCTTAGCGGGAGTGAATACAATGAGCAGTTCTTC. This translates into CSARDLSGSEYNEQFF.

In nucleotides, the CDR3 is TGCGCCAGCAGCCTAACGGGTTTCGGGAACACTGAAGCTTTCTTT. Translated, it gives CASSLTGFGNTEAFF. The V gene is TRBV5-1, the J gene TRBJ1-1, with D uncertain. CDR1 SGHRS and CDR2 YFSETQ come from the germline V gene. V was pared by 4 bases and J by 1 base, with 14 bases between. The CDR3 has 15 amino acids.

V and J are TRBV12-3 or TRBV12-4 and TRBJ2-1, with 7 bases matching TRBD1. V shed 6 bases, J shed 7 bases, and the junction held 12 bases outside the gene matches. This CDR3 spans 15 amino acids. The CDR3 sequence is CASSHSRPRGNEQFF. The CDR3 DNA follows: TGTGCCAGCAGCCACTCCAGACCCAGGGGGAATGAGCAGTTCTTC.

This clonotype was counted between two and nine times. The chain joins TRBV11-2 to TRBJ2-3, with D hard to call. The CDR3 is 14 amino acids. Trimming removed 1 base from V and 6 bases from J, with 11 bases in between. Per the germline V gene, CDR1 is SGHAT and CDR2 is FQNNGV. CDR3 DNA: TGTGCCAGCAGCTTAGTCGGAGTTCGGGATACGCAGTATTTT. It encodes CASSLVGVRDTQYF.

The chain joins TRBV7-2 to TRBJ2-1; D is perhaps TRBD2 (6 bases). The V gene lost 1 base and the J gene lost 3 bases, with 16 bases spanning the gap. Germline V gene data show CDR1 as SGHTA and CDR2 as FQGNSA. This CDR3 is built from 17 residues. Here the CDR3 reads CASSLGPVAGYYNEQFF. The CDR3, as DNA: TGTGCCAGCAGCTTAGGTCCGGTCGCGGGGTACTACAATGAGCAGTTCTTC.

The rearrangement joins TRBV28 to TRBJ2-4, with D unresolved. The CDR3 is made up of 14 amino acids. The V gene's germline CDR1 is MDHEN and CDR2 SYDVKM. Trimming removed 6 bases from V and 0 bases from J, with 9 bases in between. CDR3 sequence (DNA): TGTGCCAGCAGAAACAGATTAGCCAAAAACATTCAGTACTTC. Protein: CASRNRLAKNIQYF. The full variable domain, with the rest looked up from reference TRBV28 and TRBJ2-4, is DVKVTQSSRYLVKRTGEKVFLECVQDMDHENMFWYRQDPGLGLRLIYFSYDVKMKEKGDIPEGYSVSREKKERFSLILESASTNQTSMYLCASRNRLAKNIQYFGAGTRLSVL.

The V call is TRBV18, the J call TRBJ2-1, with 11 bases matching TRBD1. CDR3 length equals 16 residues. The J segment lost 6 bases and the V segment lost 3 bases, leaving 7 bases of the junction unmatched. Germline-derived CDR1 and CDR2 are KGHSH and LQKENI. CDR3 protein: CASSPRTGGSSNEQFF. CDR3 nucleotides: TGTGCCAGCTCACCCCGGACAGGGGGCTCTAGCAATGAGCAGTTCTTC.

The CDR3 here is CASSYGDRSSYEQYF. CDR3 bases: TGTGCCAGCAGTTACGGCGACAGGAGCTCCTACGAGCAGTACTTC. This chain links TRBV6-6 with TRBJ2-7; D perhaps matches TRBD1 (6 bases). The V and J ends lost 2 bases and 0 bases respectively, with 11 bases between them. Germline V gives CDR1 MNHNY, CDR2 SVGAGI (reference sequence). The CDR3 is 15 amino acids.

The CDR3 loop is CASSLGTGLPGTQYF. CDR3 bases: TGTGCCAGCAGCTTAGGGACAGGGTTACCAGGGACCCAGTACTTC. The J gene is TRBJ2-5, the V gene TRBV7-2; 8 bases fit TRBD1. V lost 1 base to trimming and J lost 7 bases; unmatched junction nucleotides: 8. Germline CDR1 reads SGHTA; CDR2 reads FQGNSA. The length of the CDR3 is 15 residues.